This TCR beta chain is from a study of blood T cell repertoires in COVID-19 (dated by TCRdb to 2020 to 2022). Looking at the study overall: Samples covering the acute and convalescent phases of COVID-19 were provided by collaborators in the United States, Italy and Spain. Samples came from the ongoing ImmuneRACE study (first 160 participants) plus 1,254 subjects from 6 global collaborators. Deeply sampled blood TCRbeta repertoires from subjects exposed to, actively infected with, or recovered from COVID-19 were included in the dataset. A de-identified subject ID, COVID-19 status, age in years and sex were almost always included in the sample metadata. Where HLA class I and class II types were available, the types were taken from metadata supplied by the sample provider, not from assay-based typing. The material from the prospective study consisted of cDNA or gDNA derived from T cells, B-cell-depleted T cells, or PBMCs. The repertoires were released in a freely available public database meant as a resource for research on the immune response to SARS-CoV-2.

In the prospective study, participants were roughly 18 to 90 years old, resided in approximately 22 geographic areas of the United States, and were enrolled through a virtual design. In the prospective study, cohorts were assigned on the basis of participant-reported clinical history obtained from a screening survey and a study questionnaire. Exposed participants had been in contact with someone with a PCR-confirmed or clinician-diagnosed COVID-19 case within 2 weeks of study entry. In the prospective study, whole blood, serum and a nasopharyngeal or oropharyngeal swab were collected from each participant by mobile phlebotomists. Participants in the prospective study had the option to provide additional blood draws and questionnaires over an approximately 2-month period. Prospective study blood samples were shipped either frozen or at room temperature before DNA extraction. On the study overall, not on this receptor specifically: The quantity of clinical and demographic metadata differed by source and by participant and was supplied without curation.

The immunoSEQ Assay, a bias-controlled multiplex PCR, was used to amplify TCRbeta CDR3 regions from genomic DNA. The original pipeline was this. Within the assay, amplification of reference gene primers was used to estimate how many nucleated cells each sample contained. To quantify the absolute abundance of each unique TCRbeta CDR3 rearrangement, sequence reads were collapsed and filtered. Productive Simpson clonality was computed per sample as the square root of Simpson's diversity index over productive rearrangements. TCRdb carries this immuneACCESS record with in-frame sequences only. Its versions omit some clonotypes, under half of them owing to an unresolved V gene in the studies checked, with the rest unexplained. For V, J and clone size, that table is used; D and trimming come from the DNA. The sample records about 140,000 clones, under 90% of which are singletons. The ten largest account for 1.6% of the sample.

The germline V gene sets CDR1 to SQVTM and CDR2 to ANQGSEA. From its cysteine to its phenylalanine, the CDR3 spans 12 amino acids. The DNA shown is the 36-base CDR3, in frame from base 1. The V end loses 4 bases and the J end loses 5 bases, and a stretch of 11 bases separates them. Points on this clone: It has no known antigen specificity. There are no base qualities to consult, and no much larger clone falls within one base.

The chain is encoded by TRBV29-1 joined to TRBJ2-5; TRBD1 could be the D gene, as 6 bases match. The clonotype comes from a woman aged 18-29 years who had been exposed to COVID-19. What was sequenced was PBMCs or T cells enriched from blood (not recorded which). The CDR3 has the sequence CSVGGGVETQYF. DNA sequence: TGCAGCGTTGGAGGGGGTGTGGAGACCCAGTACTTC.